The rows below give T cell receptor beta chains drawn from one sample of a study of cytomegalovirus exposure and HLA in healthy donors. Assay: immunoSEQ multiplex PCR; the TCRdb copy retains only in-frame clones and omits some. The sample includes about 73,000 clones, roughly four fifths seen only once; the top ten take around 12%. The specimen sequenced was PBMCs. These TCRs come from a man in his 70s in good health and CMV-seronegative. The CDR3 runs from the conserved cysteine through the conserved F or W. D genes are given only for firm matches. Some rows mark clone size as missing; the rest say once, few, many or name a class of expanded clone.

TRBJ2-1 | TRBV11-2 | NA | TRBD2 | CASSLSGLPNEQFF | TGTGCCAGCAGCTTATCGGGACTACCCAATGAGCAGTTCTTC
TRBJ1-6 | TRBV28 | NA | NA | CASSPNSYNSPLHF | TGTGCCAGCAGCCCTAACTCCTATAATTCACCCCTCCACTTT
TRBJ2-1 | TRBV19 | NA | NA | CASSMKTWSEQFF | TGTGCCAGTAGTATGAAGACTTGGAGTGAGCAGTTCTTC
TRBJ1-1 | TRBV7-2 | NA | TRBD1 | CASSINPGQSNTEAFF | TGTGCCAGCAGCATCAATCCGGGACAGAGTAACACTGAAGCTTTCTTT
TRBJ2-7 | TRBV5-1 | few | TRBD2 | CASSLSGGTYEQYF | TGCGCCAGCAGCCTATCGGGGGGAACCTACGAGCAGTACTTC
TRBJ2-3 | TRBV9 | NA | NA | CASSRDFRDTQYF | TGTGCCAGCAGTAGGGACTTCCGAGATACGCAGTATTTT
TRBJ1-2 | TRBV19 | NA | TRBD1 | CASSFGDRGRGGYTF | TGTGCCAGTAGCTTTGGGGACAGGGGGCGCGGCGGCTACACCTTC
TRBJ2-1 | TRBV6-6 | NA | TRBD2 | CASSSGTSYNEQFF | TGTGCCAGCAGTAGCGGGACCTCCTACAATGAGCAGTTCTTC
TRBJ1-4 | TRBV29-1 | NA | NA | CSVGGAFNEKLFF | TGCAGCGTAGGCGGCGCATTTAATGAAAAACTGTTTTTT
TRBJ1-2 | TRBV6-5 | NA | NA | CASSSLRTAYGYTF | TGTGCCAGCAGTTCCTTAAGGACAGCCTATGGCTACACCTTC
TRBJ2-1 | TRBV14 | NA | NA | CASSQDIASVTQFF | TGTGCCAGCAGCCAAGATATAGCTAGCGTGACGCAGTTCTTC
TRBJ1-2 | TRBV11-2 | NA | TRBD1 | CASTGDRGPIAYGYTF | TGTGCCAGCACCGGGGACAGGGGGCCTATTGCCTATGGCTACACCTTC
TRBJ2-7 | TRBV7-2 | NA | TRBD2 | CASSRAGTSGSYEQYF | TGTGCCAGCAGCCGCGCAGGGACTAGCGGGAGCTACGAGCAGTACTTC
TRBJ2-7 | TRBV9 | NA | TRBD1 | CASSVVGHRTGPKNPYEQYF | TGTGCCAGCAGCGTAGTTGGTCATAGGACAGGCCCTAAAAATCCCTACGAGCAGTACTTC
TRBJ1-1 | TRBV5-4 | few | NA | CASSLERVGTEAFF | TGTGCCAGCAGCTTGGAGAGGGTTGGCACTGAAGCTTTCTTT
TRBJ1-6 | TRBV2 | NA | NA | CASSTQGNGSPLHF | TGTGCCAGCAGTACCCAGGGGAACGGGTCACCCCTCCACTTT
TRBJ1-2 | TRBV4-3 | NA | TRBD1 | CASSQVSTGNYGYTF | TGCGCCAGCAGCCAAGTGTCGACAGGGAACTATGGCTACACCTTC
TRBJ1-2 | TRBV6-6 | NA | NA | CASSGGTVYGYTF | TGTGCCAGCAGTGGAGGGACGGTCTATGGCTACACCTTC
TRBJ2-6 | TRBV30 | few | NA | CAWTRGAPGANVLTF | TGTGCCTGGACCAGGGGGGCACCTGGGGCCAACGTCCTGACTTTC
TRBJ2-7 | TRBV19 | NA | TRBD2 | CASSINGGSSYEQYF | TGTGCCAGTAGTATTAATGGCGGGAGTAGCTACGAGCAGTACTTC
TRBJ1-5 | TRBV5-6 | NA | TRBD1 | CASSLGQGLNQPQHF | TGTGCCAGCAGCTTGGGACAGGGCCTTAATCAGCCCCAGCATTTT
TRBJ1-2 | TRBV7-8 | NA | TRBD1 | CASSPMTGPCGYTF | TGTGCCAGCAGCCCGATGACAGGGCCGTGTGGCTACACCTTC
TRBJ1-1 | TRBV29-1 | NA | TRBD1 | CSVDSGQETYTEAFF | TGCAGCGTTGATTCGGGACAGGAGACCTACACTGAAGCTTTCTTT
TRBJ2-2 | TRBV4-1 | NA | NA | CASSQDVQTGELFF | TGCGCCAGCAGCCAAGATGTCCAGACCGGGGAGCTGTTTTTT
TRBJ2-5 | TRBV9 | NA | NA | CASSAGGKDWGGTQYF | TGTGCCAGCAGCGCTGGCGGGAAGGACTGGGGAGGGACCCAGTACTTC
TRBJ1-1 | TRBV30 | NA | TRBD1 | CAWSVTGDTEAFF | TGTGCCTGGAGTGTGACAGGGGACACTGAAGCTTTCTTT
TRBJ1-2 | TRBV28 | few | NA | CASSSGGYTF | TGTGCCAGCAGTTCGGGGGGCTACACCTTC
TRBJ1-1 | TRBV5-1 | NA | NA | CASSSRPGNTEAFF | TGCGCCAGCAGCTCCCGCCCGGGGAACACTGAAGCTTTCTTT
TRBJ2-7 | TRBV6-4 | NA | TRBD1 | CASSDSWTGGPLTLITYEQYF | TGTGCCAGCAGTGACTCTTGGACAGGGGGCCCTTTAACCCTTATTACCTACGAGCAGTACTTC
TRBJ2-4 | TRBV7-9 | NA | NA | CASSTERSKNIQYF | TGTGCCAGCAGCACCGAGAGGTCCAAAAACATTCAGTACTTC
TRBJ2-5 | TRBV5-1 | NA | NA | CASMLLGSTYQETQYF | TGCGCCAGCATGCTCCTGGGCAGTACCTACCAAGAGACCCAGTACTTC
TRBJ1-5 | TRBV27 | NA | TRBD1 | CASSQQRGQFNQPQHF | TGTGCCAGCAGTCAGCAACGGGGACAGTTCAATCAGCCCCAGCATTTT
TRBJ2-5 | TRBV19 | NA | NA | CASKTSWETQYF | TGTGCCAGTAAGACTAGTTGGGAGACCCAGTACTTC
TRBJ1-1 | TRBV14 | NA | NA | CASSLEGSTEAFF | TGTGCCAGCAGCCTCGAGGGAAGCACTGAAGCTTTCTTT
TRBJ1-2 | TRBV10-3 | NA | TRBD1 | CAITQGEYGYTF | TGTGCCATCACCCAGGGGGAGTATGGCTACACCTTC
TRBJ2-2 | TRBV19 | NA | TRBD2 | CASSILELAVNTGELFF | TGTGCCAGTAGTATTCTGGAGCTAGCGGTGAACACCGGGGAGCTGTTTTTT
TRBJ2-3 | TRBV7-9 | NA | TRBD2 | CASRHTLRSGRIADTQYF | TGTGCCAGCAGGCATACTCTCCGTAGCGGGAGAATCGCAGATACGCAGTATTTT
TRBJ1-1 | TRBV14 | NA | NA | CASTNQAGGTEAFF | TGTGCCAGCACTAACCAGGCCGGAGGGACTGAAGCTTTCTTT
TRBJ2-1 | TRBV7-6 | NA | NA | CASSIGTGRPEQFF | TGTGCCAGCAGCATAGGCACAGGGCGGCCGGAGCAGTTCTTC
TRBJ2-3 | TRBV6-1 | NA | NA | CASSLQDSTDTQYF | TGTGCCAGCAGCTTACAGGATTCCACAGATACGCAGTATTTT
TRBJ2-3 | TRBV11-3 | NA | TRBD2 | CASSPGRGRGGPDTQYF | TGTGCCAGCAGCCCAGGACGGGGGAGGGGAGGCCCAGATACGCAGTATTTT
TRBJ1-6 | TRBV7-9 | NA | NA | CASSLDPNRPLHF | TGTGCCAGCAGCTTAGACCCAAACAGACCCCTCCACTTT
TRBJ1-5 | TRBV4-3 | NA | TRBD1 | CASSPRTGNNQPQHF | TGCGCCAGCAGCCCCAGGACAGGGAACAATCAGCCCCAGCATTTT
TRBJ1-4 | TRBV7-9 | NA | NA | CASSQVARGEKLFF | TGTGCCAGCAGCCAGGTAGCCAGGGGTGAAAAACTGTTTTTT
TRBJ1-2 | TRBV7-2 | few | TRBD1 | CASSPKTGSVGGYTF | TGTGCCAGCAGCCCAAAGACAGGGTCCGTAGGTGGCTACACCTTC
TRBJ1-1 | TRBV4-3 | NA | TRBD1 | CASSQEPGQMNTEAFF | TGCGCCAGCAGCCAAGAACCGGGACAGATGAACACTGAAGCTTTCTTT
TRBJ1-2 | TRBV7-2 | NA | NA | CASSPNNYGYTF | TGTGCCAGCAGTCCTAATAACTATGGCTACACCTTC
TRBJ1-6 | TRBV19 | NA | NA | CASSPAGPTTLHF | TGTGCCAGTAGTCCCGCGGGACCGACGACCCTCCACTTT